A selection of T cell receptor beta chains follows, all from one sample in a study of cytomegalovirus exposure and HLA in healthy donors. Clones were read by immunoSEQ multiplex PCR, and TCRdb kept only the in-frame ones, dropping some. This repertoire shows 94,000 or so clones, around three quarters found once; its top ten account for almost 8.5%. Specimen: PBMCs. These receptors were taken from a man aged 60-69 years in good health and CMV-seronegative. Both conserved end residues are part of each CDR3. A D gene is named only where the DNA matches it firmly. Expanded clones are given a class, and other clones once, few, many or no size at all.

J gene	V gene	D gene	clone size	CDR3 protein	CDR3 DNA
TRBJ2-3	TRBV5-1	-	-	CASSRLGADTQYF	TGCGCCAGCAGTCGGTTAGGGGCAGATACGCAGTATTTT
TRBJ2-7	TRBV6-5	-	-	CASTPTGAYEQYF	TGTGCCAGCACCCCGACTGGAGCCTACGAGCAGTACTTC
TRBJ2-2	TRBV30	-	few	CAWSSRFATRTGELFF	TGTGCCTGGAGTTCTAGGTTCGCAACCCGCACCGGGGAGCTGTTTTTT
TRBJ1-1	TRBV6-5	-	few	CASSPPGGEAFF	TGTGCCAGCAGCCCACCCGGGGGTGAAGCTTTCTTT
TRBJ2-7	TRBV7-9	-	-	CASSLTFDSYEQYF	TGTGCCAGCAGCTTGACATTCGACTCCTACGAGCAGTACTTC
TRBJ2-3	TRBV11-3	-	-	CASSSSPWDTQYF	TGTGCCAGCAGCTCTAGCCCGTGGGATACGCAGTATTTT
TRBJ2-7	TRBV5-1	-	-	CASSANPGIQYEQYF	TGCGCCAGCAGCGCAAACCCGGGAATACAGTACGAGCAGTACTTC
TRBJ2-5	TRBV7-9	-	-	CASSRTRGQTHQETQYF	TGTGCCAGCAGCCGTACGCGGGGACAGACACACCAAGAGACCCAGTACTTC
TRBJ1-2	TRBV5-1	-	-	CASSPGGGNYGYTF	TGCGCCAGCAGCCCTGGGGGGGGGAACTATGGCTACACCTTC
TRBJ2-7	TRBV2	-	few	CASRDRTGNSYEQYF	TGTGCCAGCCGTGACCGAACAGGGAATTCCTACGAGCAGTACTTC